This T cell receptor beta chain emerged from a study of T cells in Graves' hyperthyroidism and ophthalmopathy. Comments on this clonotype: Its specificity is not known. A much larger clone sits a single nucleotide away, making a read error possible.

The germline gives CDR1 SEHNR, CDR2 FQNEAQ (reference sequence). This CDR3 region has 13 residues. Amplification of TCR beta CDR3 regions was performed using RNA transcripts as template. In the first-round RT-PCR of the TCR CDR3, the HTBI primer set was used. TCRdb called the multiplex PCR reads again in MiXCR, with one record for every CDR3 protein. This sample has 700,000 to 950,000 distinct CDR3 sequences, with roughly a third found just once. Overall study results and limits: Most clonotypes expanded in thyroid above 0.001 were likewise present in blood.

These patients, aged 18 to 65, had recently diagnosed hyperthyroidism lasting under 2 months. The sequencing input was blood. The origin of this receptor is a middle-aged woman with Graves' hyperthyroidism. The chain links TRBV7-9 to TRBJ1-2; D ambiguous. The chain's CDR3 is CASSFNSLYGHTF. The CDR3 DNA reads TGTGCCAGCAGCTTTAACAGTCTCTATGGCCACACCTTC.